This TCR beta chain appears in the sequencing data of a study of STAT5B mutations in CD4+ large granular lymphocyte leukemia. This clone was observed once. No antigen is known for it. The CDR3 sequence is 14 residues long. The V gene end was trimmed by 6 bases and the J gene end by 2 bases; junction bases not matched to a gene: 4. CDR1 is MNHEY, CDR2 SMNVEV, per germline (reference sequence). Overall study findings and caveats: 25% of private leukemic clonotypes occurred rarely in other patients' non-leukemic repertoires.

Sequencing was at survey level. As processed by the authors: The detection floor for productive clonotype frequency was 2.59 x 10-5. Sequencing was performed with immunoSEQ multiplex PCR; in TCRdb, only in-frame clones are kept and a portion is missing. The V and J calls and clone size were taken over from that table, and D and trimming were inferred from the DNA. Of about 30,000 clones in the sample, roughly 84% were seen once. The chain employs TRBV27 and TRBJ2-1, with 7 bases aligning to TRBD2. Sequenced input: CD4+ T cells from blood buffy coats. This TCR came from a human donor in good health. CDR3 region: CASRGLNTYNEQFF. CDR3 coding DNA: TGTGCCAGCAGGGGACTAAATACCTACAATGAGCAGTTCTTC.